This T cell receptor (beta chain) originates from a study of blood T cell repertoires in COVID-19. Turning to the study itself: Samples representing acute and convalescent COVID-19 were sourced from the United States, Italy and Spain.

Measured with immunoSEQ multiplex PCR; TCRdb has only the in-frame clones, and not every one. The sample consists of 30,000 to 45,000 clones, about 74% of them appearing once. The CDR3 is 11 amino acids. V gave up 4 bases and J gave up 1 base, with 2 bases separating them. This clonotype was obtained from a man between 60 and 75 years old with active COVID-19. The chain combines TRBV12-3 or TRBV12-4 with TRBJ2-7; D gene uncertain. The sample comprised peripheral blood. The CDR3 DNA reads as TGTGCCAGCAGTTCTTCCTACGAGCAGTACTTC. Its protein product is CASSSSYEQYF.